This entry features one T cell receptor (beta chain) sequence. Its target is unknown. The data were taken from a study of T cell responses to AZD1222 COVID-19 vaccine. Study-wide findings and caveats: Donor demographics were predominantly white British with a female majority; clonal diversity may be underestimated. Nearly half of unique spike-specific TCRs reportedly avoided B.1.351 and B.1.1.7 mutated regions. Spike-specific TCR breadth rose after two AZD1222 doses, and depth rose as well. Seropositive at baseline were only a handful of AZD1222 recipients.

This CDR3 contains 14 residues. Germline CDR1 reads SGHRS; CDR2 reads YFSETQ. V lost 1 base and J lost 6, with 10 bases in between. Only in-frame clones appear in the TCRdb table, and some are missing; sequencing was by immunoSEQ multiplex PCR. The sample lists some 64,000 clones, around nine tenths occurring once. This sequence joins TRBV5-1 and TRBJ2-2, with a weak D call TRBD2 (6 bases). The TCR was taken from an adult who received the MenACWY meningococcal vaccine as a control. The sample here was peripheral blood, taken 28 days after the second dose of the MenACWY control vaccine. The CDR3: CASSLLGEAGELFF. The CDR3 coding sequence is TGCGCCAGCAGCTTGTTAGGGGAGGCCGGGGAGCTGTTTTTT.